These 28 T cell receptor beta chains came from one sample sequenced in a study of control samples from healthy donors and cancer patients. Repertoires were generated with immunoSEQ multiplex PCR, while TCRdb's copy carries only in-frame clones and drops some. The sample lists approximately 150,000 clones, around nine tenths occurring once. Input material: PBMCs. The receptors were sampled from a man aged 50-59 years with head and neck cancer.

The rearrangement links TRBV7-9 to TRBJ2-3; the match to TRBD2 covers 9 bases. This CDR3 comprises 16 residues. V lost 0 bases to trimming and J lost 5 bases; unmatched junction nucleotides: 6. The V gene's germline CDR1 is SEHNR and CDR2 FQNEAQ (reference sequence). This CDR3 reads CASSLARGGPGDTQYF. Written as DNA, the CDR3 is TGTGCCAGCAGCTTAGCGCGGGGGGGGCCTGGAGATACGCAGTATTTT.

The gene calls are TRBV5-6 and TRBJ2-1, with D unclear. Trimming took 4 bases from V and 8 from J, leaving 10 bases between them. Germline assignment: CDR1 SGHDT and CDR2 YYEEEE. The CDR3 has 12 residues. CDR3 protein: CASSLARDEQFF. The DNA of the CDR3 is TGTGCCAGCAGCCTCGCCCGCGATGAGCAGTTCTTC.

The rearrangement joins TRBV6-5 to TRBJ2-6, with D possibly matching TRBD1 (5 bases). CDR1 and CDR2 from the germline V gene are MNHEY and SVGAGI. The germline V and J ends were trimmed by 5 bases and 3 bases, with 8 bases remaining between them. This CDR3 spans 14 amino acids. CDR3 in DNA: TGTGCCAGCAGTAGGGGCCTTGGGGCCAACGTCCTGACTTTC. Amino acid sequence: CASSRGLGANVLTF.

The chain links TRBV29-1 to TRBJ2-3, with D perhaps matching TRBD1 (6 bases). CDR1 SQVTM and CDR2 ANQGSEA come from the germline V gene. The CDR3 is made up of 13 amino acids. V was pared by 4 bases and J by 0 bases, with 8 bases between. DNA for the CDR3: TGCAGCGTTGGACAGGATAGCACAGATACGCAGTATTTT. Protein: CSVGQDSTDTQYF.

The chain carries TRBV5-8 and TRBJ2-3; D ambiguous. Trimming took 0 bases from V and 0 from J, leaving 11 bases between them. The CDR3 has 16 amino acids. Germline CDR1 is SGHTS and CDR2 is YDEGEE. CDR3 sequence: CASSLEWGRSTDTQYF. The CDR3 DNA is TGTGCCAGCAGCTTGGAGTGGGGTCGCAGCACAGATACGCAGTATTTT.

The chain combines TRBV19 with TRBJ1-2; D gene uncertain. This CDR3 is 14 amino acids long. Trimming stripped 7 bases from V and 6 bases from J, with 18 bases between. The germline CDR1 and CDR2 sequences are LNHDA and SQIVND (reference sequence). Here the CDR3 reads CASTSSGNTDGYTF. CDR3 bases: TGTGCCAGTACCTCGAGCGGCAATACTGATGGCTACACCTTC.

This chain connects TRBV29-1 to TRBJ1-4; 9 bases agree with TRBD1. CDR3 length equals 16 residues. Germline V CDR1 and CDR2: SQVTM, ANQGSEA. With V trimmed by 4 bases and J by 4 bases, 10 bases remained unmatched. CDR3: CSVGGGQGGLNEKLFF. As DNA, the CDR3 is TGCAGCGTTGGAGGGGGACAGGGTGGACTTAATGAAAAACTGTTTTTT.

The chain links TRBV5-4 to TRBJ2-5; 8 bases match TRBD2. Germline CDR1 and CDR2: SGHNT and YYREEE (reference sequence). The CDR3 spans 15 residues. V was pared by 0 bases and J by 2 bases, with 3 bases of the junction left unmatched. The CDR3 DNA sequence: TGTGCCAGCAGCTTGGGACTAGCGACACAAGAGACCCAGTACTTC. Its translation is CASSLGLATQETQYF.

This chain connects TRBV10-2 to TRBJ1-4; maybe TRBD1 (5 bases). V lost 6 bases, J lost 7 bases, and 15 bases lay in between. The CDR3 is 14 residues long. Germline V gives CDR1 WSHSY, CDR2 SAAADI. CDR3 in DNA: TGCGCCAGCAGCCTGGCCAAGGGGCCTGAAAAACTGTTTTTT. Its protein product is CASSLAKGPEKLFF.

The count of this clone is one. In DNA, the CDR3 is TGTGCCAGCAGCTTCGAAGAGACCCAGTACTTC. This codes for CASSFEETQYF. The chain has TRBV5-6 and TRBJ2-5; D remains unclear. Germline CDR1 reads SGHDT; CDR2 reads YYEEEE. The germline V and J ends were trimmed by 2 bases and 3 bases, with 2 bases remaining between them. This CDR3 has 11 amino acids.

V usage is TRBV10-1 and J usage is TRBJ2-1, with 7 bases matching TRBD2. The CDR3 runs 14 residues. V shed 4 bases and J 6 bases; nucleotides not matched to a gene: 6. CDR1 WNHNN and CDR2 SYGVQD come from the germline V gene (reference sequence). CDR3 sequence: CASSGGGTRNEQFF. The DNA of the CDR3 is TGCGCCAGCAGTGGGGGGGGGACTCGCAATGAGCAGTTCTTC.

For the CDR3, the DNA is TGTGCCAGCAGCTTGGGGGGACAGGGAAGGGGTAACTATGGCTACACCTTC. This gives the protein CASSLGGQGRGNYGYTF. The chain couples TRBV5-4 to TRBJ1-2; 9 bases are shared with TRBD1. With V trimmed by 0 bases and J by 1 base, 7 bases remained unmatched. Germline-derived CDR1 and CDR2 are SGHNT and YYREEE (reference sequence). The CDR3 is made up of 17 amino acids.

This rearrangement joins TRBV5-1 to TRBJ1-2, with D tentatively TRBD1 (6 bases). The germline CDR1 and CDR2 sequences are SGHRS and YFSETQ. The germline V and J ends were trimmed by 1 base and 6 bases, with 10 bases remaining between them. The CDR3 covers 13 residues. The CDR3 sequence is CASSLYRAHGYTF. Here the CDR3 DNA reads TGCGCCAGCAGCTTGTACAGGGCCCATGGCTACACCTTC.

This chain connects TRBV27 to TRBJ2-7, with 10 bases matching TRBD2. The CDR3 consists of 17 residues. J lost 2 bases, V lost 5 bases, and 12 bases had no gene match. CDR1 and CDR2 (germline): MNHEY, SMNVEV (reference sequence). CDR3 protein: CASSPSFRSGRAYEQYF. The CDR3 DNA is TGTGCCAGCAGTCCCTCCTTTCGGAGCGGGAGGGCCTACGAGCAGTACTTC.

This clone was observed a few times. The CDR3 nucleotides read TGTGCCAGTAGTATAAGCGGGAGATACAATGAGCAGTTCTTC. Translated: CASSISGRYNEQFF. This chain connects TRBV19 to TRBJ2-1; 8 bases fit TRBD2. Germline V gives CDR1 LNHDA, CDR2 SQIVND (reference sequence). CDR3 length: 14 residues. After removal of 2 bases from V and 4 bases from J, the junction contained 1 base not matched to a gene.

The chain couples TRBV5-4 to TRBJ2-1; 8 bases agree with TRBD2. CDR3 length equals 15 residues. J lost 4 bases, V lost 4 bases, and 7 bases had no gene match. Germline-derived CDR1 and CDR2 are SGHNT and YYREEE (reference sequence). The CDR3 reads CASSPKPSGYNEQFF. For the CDR3, the DNA is TGTGCCAGCAGCCCTAAACCTAGCGGGTACAATGAGCAGTTCTTC.

The V and J genes are TRBV28 and TRBJ1-2, with D tentatively TRBD1 (5 bases). The CDR3 totals 15 residues. Germline CDR1 is MDHEN and CDR2 is SYDVKM. V was pared by 6 bases and J by 9 bases, with 23 bases between. This chain's CDR3 is CASSLDLWGVRSYTF. CDR3 coding DNA: TGTGCCAGCAGCCTCGACCTATGGGGGGTTAGGAGCTACACCTTC.

V and J are TRBV27 and TRBJ1-6; no reliable D call. V was shortened by 6 bases and J by 1 base, with 4 bases between the two germline ends. Germline loops: CDR1 MNHEY, CDR2 SMNVEV (reference sequence). The CDR3 is 13 amino acids. CDR3 nucleotide sequence: TGTGCCAGCAGCAGGTCCTATAATTCACCCCTCCACTTT. It specifies CASSRSYNSPLHF.

A remark on this clone: This CDR3 is also generated by other DNA sequences in the sample. The chain combines TRBV5-1 with TRBJ1-4; D gene uncertain. In germline, CDR1 is SGHRS, CDR2 YFSETQ. The CDR3 consists of 15 residues. V was trimmed by 3 bases and J by 0 bases, leaving 9 bases between them. The CDR3 DNA reads TGCGCCAGCAGCTCCCTTGGCGCAACTAATGAAAAACTGTTTTTT. Translating it yields CASSSLGATNEKLFF.

The J gene is TRBJ2-7, the V gene TRBV4-1; tentatively, D is TRBD1 (6 bases). The CDR3 is made up of 16 amino acids. Germline V gene lookup returns CDR1 MGHRA and CDR2 YSYEKL. The V and J ends lost 2 bases and 4 bases respectively, with 18 bases between them. This CDR3 reads CASSQLPTGYSYEQYF. The CDR3 DNA follows: TGCGCCAGCAGCCAACTACCCACAGGGTATAGTTACGAGCAGTACTTC.

This rearrangement joins TRBV28 to TRBJ2-7, with TRBD1 matching over 10 bases. The germline V gene encodes CDR1 MDHEN and CDR2 SYDVKM. The CDR3 contains 15 residues. Trimming cost V 5 bases and J 5 bases; bases outside gene matches: 9. CDR3 DNA: TGTGCCAGCAGTACCTCCGGGACAGGGGCCCACGAGCAGTACTTC. Protein sequence: CASSTSGTGAHEQYF. Full variable domain (missing parts from reference TRBV28 and TRBJ2-7): DVKVTQSSRYLVKRTGEKVFLECVQDMDHENMFWYRQDPGLGLRLIYFSYDVKMKEKGDIPEGYSVSREKKERFSLILESASTNQTSMYLCASSTSGTGAHEQYFGPGTRLTVT.

This CDR3 is CASSYREETQYF. The CDR3 DNA is TGTGCCAGCAGCTACAGGGAAGAGACCCAGTACTTC. The chain is built from TRBV6-6 and TRBJ2-5, with D perhaps matching TRBD1 (6 bases). Germline CDR1 and CDR2: MNHNY and SVGAGI (reference sequence). This CDR3 has 12 amino acids. The V end lost 6 bases, the J end lost 3 bases, and 8 bases lay between the germline ends.

The chain links TRBV24-1 to TRBJ2-7; D possibly corresponds to TRBD1 (7 bases). CDR1 KGHDR and CDR2 SFDVKD come from the germline V gene. The CDR3 runs 16 residues. Trimming pared 2 bases from V and 7 bases from J, leaving 20 bases between. This CDR3 reads CATSDSRQGGVLEQYF. The DNA of the CDR3 is TGTGCCACCAGTGATTCCCGACAGGGAGGTGTTCTGGAGCAGTACTTC.

The CDR3 sequence is CASSQEIGYSTDTQYF. The CDR3 DNA follows: TGCGCCAGCAGCCAAGAAATAGGCTATAGCACAGATACGCAGTATTTT. The chain recombines TRBV4-1 with TRBJ2-3; D uncertain. Looked up from germline, CDR1 is MGHRA and CDR2 is YSYEKL. This CDR3 region has 16 residues. The V end was cut by 0 bases, the J end by 0 bases, with 10 bases between.

The CDR3 sequence is CASSQDKRDGETQYF. CDR3 nucleotides: TGTGCCAGCAGCCAAGATAAGAGAGATGGGGAGACCCAGTACTTC. The chain uses TRBV3-1 (or the pseudogene TRBV3-2) and TRBJ2-5; unclear D gene. CDR1 LGHDT and CDR2 YNNKEL come from the germline V gene (reference sequence). The CDR3 loop spans 15 amino acids. The V end lost 0 bases, the J end lost 5 bases, and 13 bases lay between the germline ends.

The V call is TRBV5-1, the J call TRBJ2-3; a possible D gene is TRBD2 (5 bases). The CDR3 spans 17 residues. Between the trimmed V and J ends, which lost 0 bases and 2 bases, there was a span of 16 bases. Germline V CDR1 and CDR2: SGHRS, YFSETQ. CDR3 in DNA: TGCGCCAGCAGCTTGGCTCTAGCCAGAAGCCCCACAGATACGCAGTATTTT. Translation: CASSLALARSPTDTQYF.

The CDR3 nucleotides read TGTGCTAGTGGGGACCCCATCGAAGGAATGAACACTGAAGCTTTCTTT. This translates into CASGDPIEGMNTEAFF. This rearrangement joins TRBV12-5 to TRBJ1-1; D unclear. Trimming shortened V by 6 bases and J by 0 bases, and 17 bases separated the two germline ends. CDR1 is LGHNT and CDR2 is FRNRAP in the germline V gene. This CDR3 spans 16 amino acids.

The chain combines TRBV27 with TRBJ2-1; 9 bases agree with TRBD1. V was clipped by 7 bases and J by 6 bases; unmatched bases: 10. This CDR3 is 15 amino acids long. Germline CDR1 is MNHEY and CDR2 is SMNVEV (reference sequence). The CDR3 coding sequence is TGTGCCAGCAAAATACAGGGGGCGCTCTCCAATGAGCAGTTCTTC. It codes for CASKIQGALSNEQFF.